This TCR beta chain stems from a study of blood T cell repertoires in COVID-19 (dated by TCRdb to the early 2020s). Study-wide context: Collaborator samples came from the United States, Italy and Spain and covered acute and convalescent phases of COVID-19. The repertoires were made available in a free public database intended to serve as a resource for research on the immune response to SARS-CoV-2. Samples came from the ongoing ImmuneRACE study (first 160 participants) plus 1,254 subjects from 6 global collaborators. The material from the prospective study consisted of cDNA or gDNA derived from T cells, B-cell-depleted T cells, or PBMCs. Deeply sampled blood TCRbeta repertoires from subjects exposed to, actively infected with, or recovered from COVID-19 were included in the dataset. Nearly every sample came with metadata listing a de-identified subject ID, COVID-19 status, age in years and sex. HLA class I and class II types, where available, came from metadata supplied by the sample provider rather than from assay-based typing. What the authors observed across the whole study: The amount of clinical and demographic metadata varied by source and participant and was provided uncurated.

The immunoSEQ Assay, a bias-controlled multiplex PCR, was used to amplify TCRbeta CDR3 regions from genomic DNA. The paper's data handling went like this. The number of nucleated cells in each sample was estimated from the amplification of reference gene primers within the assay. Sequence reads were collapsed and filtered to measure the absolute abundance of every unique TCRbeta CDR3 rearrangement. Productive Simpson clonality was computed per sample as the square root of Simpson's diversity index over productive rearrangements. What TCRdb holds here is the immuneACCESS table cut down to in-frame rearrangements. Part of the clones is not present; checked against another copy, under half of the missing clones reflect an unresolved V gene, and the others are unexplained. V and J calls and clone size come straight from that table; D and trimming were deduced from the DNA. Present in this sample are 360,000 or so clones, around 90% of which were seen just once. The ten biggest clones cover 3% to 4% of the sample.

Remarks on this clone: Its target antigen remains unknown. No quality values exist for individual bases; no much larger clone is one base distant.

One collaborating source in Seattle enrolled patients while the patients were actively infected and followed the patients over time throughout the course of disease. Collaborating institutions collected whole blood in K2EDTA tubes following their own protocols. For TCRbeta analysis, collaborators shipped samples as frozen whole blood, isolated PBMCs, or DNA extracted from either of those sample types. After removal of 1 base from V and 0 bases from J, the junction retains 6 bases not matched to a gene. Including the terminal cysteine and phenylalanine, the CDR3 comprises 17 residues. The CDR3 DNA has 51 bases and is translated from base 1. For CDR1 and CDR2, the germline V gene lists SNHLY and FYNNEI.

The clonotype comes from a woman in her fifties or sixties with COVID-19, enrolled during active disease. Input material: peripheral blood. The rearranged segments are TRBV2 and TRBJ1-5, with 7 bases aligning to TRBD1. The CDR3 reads CASSEEGQDLSNQPQHF. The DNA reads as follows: TGTGCCAGCAGTGAAGAAGGACAGGACCTTAGCAATCAGCCCCAGCATTTT.